Listed below are T cell receptor beta chains from one sample, sequenced in a study of beta chain features in type 1 diabetes. Method: immunoSEQ multiplex PCR; TCRdb's copy keeps in-frame clones and lacks some. The sample consists of about 700,000 clones, around an eighth of them appearing once. Sequenced input: naive CD4+ T cells from blood. All receptors come from a young man with type 1 diabetes. Both conserved end residues are part of each CDR3. D genes are given only for firm matches. Clone size is stated in some rows and not others, as once, few, many or a class when expanded.

abundance	d_gene	v_gene	j_gene	CDR3aa	CDR3nt
few	NA	TRBV19	TRBJ1-1	CASTQVLNTEAFF	TGTGCCAGTACCCAGGTTTTGAACACTGAAGCTTTCTTT
few	NA	TRBV30	TRBJ2-7	CAWSGGYEQYF	TGTGCCTGGAGTGGGGGCTACGAGCAGTACTTC
NA	TRBD2	TRBV5-8	TRBJ2-7	CASSLGLGTSGSYEQYF	TGTGCCAGCAGCTTGGGACTCGGGACTAGCGGATCCTACGAGCAGTACTTC
NA	NA	TRBV6-1	TRBJ2-3	CATVRALGTDTQYF	TGTGCCACCGTCCGTGCGTTGGGCACAGATACGCAGTATTTT
NA	NA	TRBV5-6	TRBJ2-1	CASSPVAANEQFF	TGTGCCAGCAGCCCCGTCGCGGCTAATGAGCAGTTCTTC
NA	NA	TRBV5-6	TRBJ2-5	CASSRRYEGQETQYF	TGTGCCAGCAGCAGGCGCTACGAAGGTCAAGAGACCCAGTACTTC
few	TRBD2	TRBV11-3	TRBJ2-3	CASSPAVRDYTDTQYF	TGTGCCAGCAGCCCCGCCGTGCGGGACTACACAGATACGCAGTATTTT
once	NA	TRBV2	TRBJ2-3	CASLMRAGQGVDTQYF	TGTGCCAGCTTAATGCGGGCAGGGCAGGGTGTGGATACGCAGTATTTT
few	NA	TRBV30	TRBJ1-2	CAWNEGVNYGYTF	TGTGCCTGGAATGAAGGAGTTAACTATGGCTACACCTTC
NA	NA	TRBV2	TRBJ1-1	CASSEAGAASMNTEAFF	TGTGCCAGCAGTGAAGCGGGAGCAGCAAGCATGAACACTGAAGCTTTCTTT
few	NA	TRBV14	TRBJ2-1	CASSHRGPNEQFF	TGTGCCAGCAGCCACCGGGGGCCGAATGAGCAGTTCTTC
few	NA	TRBV30	TRBJ2-4	CAWSLRQGGNIQYF	TGTGCCTGGAGTCTCCGGCAGGGCGGCAACATTCAGTACTTC
NA	TRBD1	TRBV25-1	TRBJ1-2	CASSEGGVYGYTF	TGTGCCAGCTCGGAAGGGGGCGTCTATGGCTACACCTTC
NA	NA	TRBV29-1	TRBJ1-3	CSVEDAGSGNTIYF	TGCAGCGTTGAAGATGCGGGCTCTGGAAACACCATATATTTT
NA	NA	TRBV2	TRBJ2-7	CASSVEKGAYEQYF	TGTGCCAGCAGTGTTGAGAAGGGCGCCTACGAGCAGTACTTC
NA	TRBD1	TRBV10-3	TRBJ2-5	CATGTAQETQYF	TGTGCCACCGGGACAGCCCAAGAGACCCAGTACTTC
few	NA	TRBV4-1	TRBJ2-1	CASSPSHPGDNEQFF	TGCGCCAGCAGCCCATCTCACCCGGGGGACAATGAGCAGTTCTTC
NA	TRBD2	TRBV19	TRBJ2-3	CASSISARGDPPTDTQYF	TGTGCCAGTAGTATATCTGCGCGGGGGGACCCGCCCACAGATACGCAGTATTTT
few	NA	TRBV9	TRBJ2-7	CASSVALDSLSYEQYF	TGTGCCAGCAGCGTAGCCTTGGACAGCCTCTCCTACGAGCAGTACTTC
few	NA	TRBV7-6	TRBJ1-6	CASSLKTGTNSPLHF	TGTGCCAGCAGCCTAAAAACAGGGACCAATTCACCCCTCCACTTT
few	TRBD1	TRBV11-2	TRBJ2-7	CASSLGRAGGSYEQYF	TGTGCCAGCAGCTTAGGAAGGGCAGGGGGCTCCTACGAGCAGTACTTC
NA	NA	TRBV7-9	TRBJ1-1	CASSFWGGHTEAFF	TGTGCCAGCAGCTTTTGGGGCGGTCACACTGAAGCTTTCTTT
once	TRBD1	TRBV13	TRBJ2-7	CASSLRPTGANTGQYF	TGTGCCAGCAGCTTACGCCCGACAGGGGCCAATACGGGGCAGTACTTC
few	NA	TRBV7-2	TRBJ2-7	CASSLGTVYEQYF	TGTGCCAGCAGCTTAGGGACAGTCTACGAGCAGTACTTC
few	NA	TRBV6-6	TRBJ1-6	CASSYDRSRLNSPLHF	TGTGCCAGCAGTTACGACAGATCACGTTTAAATTCACCCCTCCACTTT
few	NA	TRBV15	TRBJ2-1	CATSRRGGPRNDEQFF	TGTGCCACCAGCCGCAGGGGAGGGCCGAGGAACGATGAGCAGTTCTTC
NA	NA	TRBV4-1	TRBJ1-1	CASSPGDRNTEAFF	TGCGCCAGCAGCCCTGGCGACCGGAACACTGAAGCTTTCTTT
NA	TRBD1	TRBV30	TRBJ1-2	CALLRGQGYTF	TGTGCCCTGCTGAGGGGGCAAGGCTACACCTTC
few	NA	TRBV28	TRBJ2-7	CASTPSLSSYEQYF	TGTGCCAGCACCCCATCATTAAGCTCCTACGAGCAGTACTTC